The 28 T cell receptor beta chains below were found in one sample sequenced in a study of cytomegalovirus exposure and HLA in healthy donors. The primer mix had 60 Vbeta and 13 Jbeta primers. Profiling relied on immunoSEQ multiplex PCR, and the TCRdb table lists in-frame clones only, not all of them. This table has approximately 150,000 clones, 65% to 80% appearing once. Specimen: PBMCs. These receptors originate from a woman aged 18-35 years in good health and CMV-seronegative.

The chain employs TRBV10-2 and TRBJ2-7, with 12 positions matching TRBD2. Trimming took 7 bases from V and 3 from J; bases not matched to a gene: 4. Germline V gives CDR1 WSHSY, CDR2 SAAADI. This CDR3 contains 14 residues. CDR3 region: CASTQTSGSYEQYF. The CDR3 coding sequence is TGCGCCAGCACTCAGACTAGCGGGAGCTACGAGCAGTACTTC.

The chain joins TRBV4-1 to TRBJ2-7; a possible D gene is TRBD1 (6 bases). The V end lost 4 bases, the J end lost 2 bases, and 21 bases lay between the germline ends. The CDR3 extends over 17 amino acids. The V gene's germline CDR1 is MGHRA and CDR2 YSYEKL. The CDR3: CASSLSGQISDTYEQYF. The CDR3 bases are TGCGCCAGCAGCCTAAGTGGACAGATATCCGATACCTACGAGCAGTACTTC.

The gene calls are TRBV7-2 and TRBJ2-7, with no clear D. V lost 2 bases and J lost 0, with 20 bases in between. Germline V gene sequence: CDR1 SGHTA, CDR2 FQGNSA. The CDR3 covers 18 residues. CDR3 DNA: TGTGCCAGCAGCTTAAAACCCCTCGACTTTGGAAGCTCCTACGAGCAGTACTTC. Translating it yields CASSLKPLDFGSSYEQYF.

The J gene is TRBJ1-2, the V gene TRBV20-1, with D maybe TRBD1 (5 bases). CDR3 length: 11 residues. Germline values: CDR1 DFQATT, CDR2 SNEGSKA (reference sequence). The V end lost 6 bases, the J end lost 13 bases, and 18 bases lay between the germline ends. CDR3 DNA sequence: TGCAGTGCCATGGGCGGGGGGGTTGCCACCTTC. Its protein is CSAMGGGVATF.

The chain is built from TRBV29-1 and TRBJ2-5; 9 bases align to TRBD2. The J call may not be correct, given that the DNA end is closer to TRBJ2-7. The CDR3 spans 13 residues. Germline V lookup: CDR1 SQVTM, CDR2 ANQGSEA. CDR3 nucleotides: TGCAGCGTAGCGGGAGGCCCCTCCTACGAGCAGTACTTC. This gives the protein CSVAGGPSYEQYF.

This clone was observed a few times. The chain combines TRBV4-1 with TRBJ1-1, with D possibly TRBD1 on 5 matching bases. CDR1 MGHRA and CDR2 YSYEKL come from the germline V gene. CDR3 length equals 15 residues. Deletions cut 4 bases from V and 11 bases from J, with 23 bases between. This CDR3 reads CASSRILGQMTKAFF. Written as DNA, the CDR3 is TGCGCCAGCAGCCGGATATTAGGACAAATGACGAAGGCTTTCTTT.

The chain uses TRBV7-2 and TRBJ2-7; D might be TRBD1 (5 bases). The CDR3 consists of 14 residues. V lost 3 bases and J lost 6, with 15 bases in between. Per the germline V gene, CDR1 is SGHTA and CDR2 is FQGNSA. The CDR3 region is CASSFQGTTGEQYF. CDR3 DNA: TGTGCCAGCAGCTTCCAGGGCACAACGGGCGAGCAGTACTTC.

The CDR3 sequence is CASRGTSGTYEQYF. The CDR3 DNA reads as TGTGCCAGCAGAGGGACTAGCGGGACCTACGAGCAGTACTTC. V and J are TRBV6-1 and TRBJ2-7; 13 bases fit TRBD2. The V segment lost 6 bases and the J segment 2 bases; nucleotides outside the gene matches: 1. Germline CDR1 MNHNS, CDR2 SASEGT. The length of the CDR3 is 14 residues.

The V and J genes are TRBV19 and TRBJ2-7; D is unclear. Germline CDR1 is LNHDA and CDR2 is SQIVND (reference sequence). Trimming left V 4 bases short and J 4 bases short, with 5 bases between. CDR3 size: 11 residues. The CDR3 is CASSNLYEQYF. As DNA, the CDR3 is TGTGCCAGTAGTAACTTATACGAGCAGTACTTC.

The rearrangement uses TRBV5-1 and TRBJ1-1; D uncertain. The germline V gene has CDR1 SGHRS and CDR2 YFSETQ. V shed 0 bases and J shed 0 bases, with 3 bases lying between them. This CDR3 has 13 residues. The CDR3 here is CASSLDLNTEAFF. CDR3 bases: TGCGCCAGCAGCTTGGACTTGAACACTGAAGCTTTCTTT.

The V call is TRBV5-6, the J call TRBJ2-5; 7 nucleotides align to TRBD2. With V trimmed by 4 bases and J by 0 bases, 3 bases remained unmatched. Germline values: CDR1 SGHDT, CDR2 YYEEEE. The CDR3 consists of 14 residues. The CDR3 sequence is CASSTGTNQETQYF. CDR3 nucleotide sequence: TGTGCCAGCAGCACCGGGACTAACCAAGAGACCCAGTACTTC.

The chain recombines TRBV30 with TRBJ2-2; TRBD2 is a possible D gene (6 bases). Germline assignment: CDR1 GTSNPN and CDR2 SVGIG (reference sequence). Trimming left V 4 bases short and J 4 bases short, with 13 bases between. The CDR3 loop spans 14 amino acids. The CDR3 DNA follows: TGTGCCTGGAAAGCCGGGACTCTCACCGGGGAGCTGTTTTTT. Translating gives CAWKAGTLTGELFF.

The chain has TRBV5-1 and TRBJ2-3; TRBD2 matches at 9 bases. Losses at the gene ends were 5 bases for V and 6 bases for J; bases not matched to a gene: 16. CDR1 and CDR2 (germline): SGHRS, YFSETQ. The CDR3 has 17 amino acids. Written as DNA, the CDR3 is TGCGCCAGCAGTAGAACCTCAGGGACTAGCACCGCGGATACGCAGTATTTT. Its translation is CASSRTSGTSTADTQYF.

This CDR3 is CASSPSGTYNEQFF. The CDR3 DNA reads TGTGCCAGCAGCCCAAGCGGGACCTACAATGAGCAGTTCTTC. The chain combines TRBV7-6 with TRBJ2-1, with 7 bases matching TRBD2. The CDR3 extends over 14 amino acids. J lost 2 bases, V lost 5 bases, and 3 bases had no gene match. Per the germline V gene, CDR1 is SGHVS and CDR2 is FNYEAQ.

The CDR3 region is CASSYRRQGWHYGYTF. The DNA of the CDR3 is TGTGCCAGCAGTTACCGGAGACAGGGGTGGCACTATGGCTACACCTTC. The chain employs TRBV6-5 and TRBJ1-2, with 8 bases aligning to TRBD1. The V gene's germline CDR1 is MNHEY and CDR2 SVGAGI. V lost 2 bases to trimming and J lost 3 bases; unmatched junction nucleotides: 8. This CDR3 spans 16 amino acids.

The chain recombines TRBV6-5 with TRBJ2-5; D remains unclear. The ends were cut back, 0 bases at V and 4 bases at J, with 9 bases in the middle. Germline V lookup: CDR1 MNHEY, CDR2 SVGAGI. The CDR3 extends over 14 amino acids. CDR3 protein: CASSYSIFGETQYF. Here the CDR3 DNA reads TGTGCCAGCAGTTACTCGATCTTCGGAGAGACCCAGTACTTC.

The V call is TRBV19, the J call TRBJ2-7, with 10 nucleotides matching TRBD1. CDR3 length equals 11 residues. The germline V gene encodes CDR1 LNHDA and CDR2 SQIVND (reference sequence). V shed 10 bases, J shed 6 bases, and the junction held 3 bases outside the gene matches. CDR3 DNA sequence: TGTGCCACCCGGGACAGGGGCGAGCAGTACTTC. Protein: CATRDRGEQYF.

This clone was seen only once. The rearrangement uses TRBV7-9 and TRBJ2-6; D might be TRBD1 (5 bases). Trimming stripped 1 base from V and 4 bases from J, with 11 bases between. Germline lookup yields CDR1 SEHNR and CDR2 FQNEAQ (reference sequence). The CDR3 covers 16 residues. CDR3 sequence (DNA): TGTGCCAGCAGCTTAGGGGCAGGGAAGGGGGCCAACGTCCTGACTTTC. Translated: CASSLGAGKGANVLTF.

The rearrangement links TRBV30 to TRBJ1-4; no firm D call. Trimming removed 6 bases from V and 5 bases from J, with 10 bases in between. The germline V gene has CDR1 GTSNPN and CDR2 SVGIG (reference sequence). The CDR3 contains 12 residues. The CDR3 reads CACYMENEKLFF. The CDR3 nucleotides are TGTGCCTGTTACATGGAGAATGAAAAACTGTTTTTT.

The V call is TRBV30, the J call TRBJ1-2; D not certain. The CDR3 is made up of 12 amino acids. Trimming left V 0 bases short and J 4 bases short, with 6 bases between. Germline CDR1 is GTSNPN and CDR2 is SVGIG (reference sequence). The CDR3 sequence is CAWSVQSYGYTF. The CDR3 nucleotides read TGTGCCTGGAGTGTACAATCCTATGGCTACACCTTC.

Remarks on this clone: A junction boundary mismatches the germline segment, possibly from a read error. The sample carries other DNA sequences with the same CDR3. This rearrangement joins TRBV30 to TRBJ1-1; TRBD1 might be the D (6 bases). This CDR3 has 14 residues. The germline V gene encodes CDR1 GTSNPN and CDR2 SVGIG (reference sequence). The DNA for the CDR3 is TGCGCCTGGAGTTCGACAGGTTGGGGCACTGAAGCTTTCTTT. Its translation is CAWSSTGWGTEAFF.

The chain couples TRBV6-4 to TRBJ2-2; 9 bases are shared with TRBD2. The CDR3 has 17 amino acids. Germline loops: CDR1 MRHNA, CDR2 SNTAGT. J gave up 4 bases and V 5 bases, and 11 bases lay outside the gene matches. Here the CDR3 DNA reads TGTGCCAGCAGTATTCACGGCGGGAGGGGAGGCACCGGGGAGCTGTTTTTT. Protein sequence: CASSIHGGRGGTGELFF.

Only one count was recorded for this clone. The CDR3 bases are TGTGCCAGCAAGGGACAGGTGAACACCGGGGAGCTGTTTTTT. It encodes CASKGQVNTGELFF. The chain employs TRBV25-1 and TRBJ2-2; the match to TRBD1 covers 8 bases. The CDR3 is 14 amino acids. V shed 7 bases, J shed 1 base, and the junction held 2 bases outside the gene matches. Germline V gene sequence: CDR1 MGHDK, CDR2 SYGVNS.

The J gene is TRBJ1-3, the V gene TRBV6-5; D possibly corresponds to TRBD1 (5 bases). The CDR3 extends over 13 amino acids. V was pared by 6 bases and J by 4 bases, with 10 bases between. Germline V gene data show CDR1 as MNHEY and CDR2 as SVGAGI. The CDR3, as DNA: TGTGCCAGCAGCCGGGGGTCGGGAAACACCATATATTTT. It encodes CASSRGSGNTIYF.

This clone was recorded once. The V gene is TRBV6-1, the J gene TRBJ2-5; D is perhaps TRBD1 (6 bases). The DNA matches TRBJ2-7 better at its end, which makes the J call doubtful. In germline, CDR1 is MNHNS, CDR2 SASEGT. The CDR3 runs to 15 residues. The CDR3 loop is CASSEGGGNSYEQYF. CDR3 nucleotide sequence: TGTGCCAGCAGTGAAGGAGGGGGAAATTCCTACGAGCAGTACTTC.

The V gene is TRBV29-1, the J gene TRBJ1-2; TRBD1 agrees at 7 bases. The CDR3 covers 12 residues. Per the germline V gene, CDR1 is SQVTM and CDR2 is ANQGSEA. V shed 8 bases, J shed 10 bases, and the junction held 13 bases outside the gene matches. DNA of the CDR3: TGCAGCTTACCTGATGGCAGGGGGTACTACACCTTC. Its protein product is CSLPDGRGYYTF.

The chain carries TRBV6-5 and TRBJ1-3; a weak D match, TRBD1 (6 bases). The CDR3 contains 15 residues. Trimming shortened V by 6 bases and J by 0 bases, and 12 bases separated the two germline ends. Looked up from germline, CDR1 is MNHEY and CDR2 is SVGAGI. CDR3 protein: CASSRGQLSGNTIYF. The CDR3 DNA sequence: TGTGCCAGCAGCCGTGGACAGCTCTCTGGAAACACCATATATTTT.

V gene TRBV30 combines with J gene TRBJ2-5; 7 bases are a match to TRBD1. The end of the DNA fits TRBJ2-7 better, so the J call may be wrong. The germline gives CDR1 GTSNPN, CDR2 SVGIG (reference sequence). The CDR3 has 13 amino acids. The CDR3 loop reads CAWSLTGRYEQYF. DNA for the CDR3: TGTGCCTGGAGCTTGACAGGGCGGTACGAGCAGTACTTC.